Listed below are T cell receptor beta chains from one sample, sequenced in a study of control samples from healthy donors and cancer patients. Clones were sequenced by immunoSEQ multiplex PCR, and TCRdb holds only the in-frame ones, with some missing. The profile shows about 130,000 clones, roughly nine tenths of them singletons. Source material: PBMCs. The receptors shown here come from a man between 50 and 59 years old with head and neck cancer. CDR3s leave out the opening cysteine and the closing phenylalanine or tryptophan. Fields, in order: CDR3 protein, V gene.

cdr3_aa: ASSDGGYGSNTYGYT; v_call: TRBV2
cdr3_aa: ASSSPGTTEAF; v_call: TRBV7-2
cdr3_aa: ASSSQEGDTQY; v_call: TRBV7-6
cdr3_aa: ASSEGQGGRSGYT; v_call: TRBV25-1
cdr3_aa: ASSLDRRNQPQH; v_call: TRBV7-8
cdr3_aa: ASSSANRVGVEQY; v_call: TRBV7-9
cdr3_aa: ASRRGGNTEAF; v_call: TRBV13
cdr3_aa: ASSSPSGVQETQY; v_call: TRBV5-4
cdr3_aa: ASSEDPNNYGYT; v_call: TRBV6-1
cdr3_aa: ASSMDGNQPQH; v_call: TRBV2
cdr3_aa: ASSFGLTNTEAF; v_call: TRBV5-6
cdr3_aa: SAAQGHPGNTIY; v_call: TRBV29-1
cdr3_aa: ASSSIGTANQPQH; v_call: TRBV6-5
cdr3_aa: ASSPEQRRRGYT; v_call: TRBV7-2
cdr3_aa: ASSQVPRGGGYT; v_call: TRBV3-1/TRBV3-2
cdr3_aa: SSRGAGRTDTQY; v_call: TRBV29-1
cdr3_aa: ASRPWRANYNEQF; v_call: TRBV5-1
cdr3_aa: ASSGGQSQDTQY; v_call: TRBV2
cdr3_aa: ASSYLGQGNGYT; v_call: TRBV6-5
cdr3_aa: SVEDREGTYEQY; v_call: TRBV29-1
cdr3_aa: ATSDSIFYGYT; v_call: TRBV19
cdr3_aa: AWSRGQGLTGELF; v_call: TRBV30
cdr3_aa: ASHLGGTDTQY; v_call: TRBV7-9
cdr3_aa: ASSAGTVNTEAF; v_call: TRBV5-4
cdr3_aa: ASSEGQGVTDTQY; v_call: TRBV2
cdr3_aa: ATSGPGQGNTEAF; v_call: TRBV6-5
cdr3_aa: TSSQAPRGGGREQY; v_call: TRBV1
cdr3_aa: ASSTRRQGLLETQY; v_call: TRBV19
cdr3_aa: ASSPPGLSTDTQY; v_call: TRBV9
cdr3_aa: ASSTPHKNTEAF; v_call: TRBV19
cdr3_aa: ASSEGRVLYEQY; v_call: TRBV2
cdr3_aa: ASSPQGGSYEQY; v_call: TRBV5-1
cdr3_aa: ASTMRAGDDEQF; v_call: TRBV9
cdr3_aa: ASSPGREVQGEQF; v_call: TRBV28
cdr3_aa: ASSVDLEVRYYGYT; v_call: TRBV11-2
cdr3_aa: ASSSTGWANYGYT; v_call: TRBV19
cdr3_aa: SSAGQVSYEQY; v_call: TRBV7-9
cdr3_aa: ASSTAVDRGHSNQPQH; v_call: TRBV28
cdr3_aa: ASSENPRAQETQY; v_call: TRBV2
cdr3_aa: ASSQSSAQLFGGYT; v_call: TRBV18
cdr3_aa: ASSTGGVAGEYTDTQY; v_call: TRBV11-2
cdr3_aa: ASSAHGGTGMVNEQF; v_call: TRBV7-6
cdr3_aa: ASSLGRQGRGTEAF; v_call: TRBV7-9
cdr3_aa: ASSSRGSVAYNEQF; v_call: TRBV27
cdr3_aa: ASSLIGSTGDNTGELF; v_call: TRBV28
cdr3_aa: ATSDAGTSSNQPQH; v_call: TRBV24-1
cdr3_aa: ASSLGQGLAGKETQY; v_call: TRBV7-9
cdr3_aa: ASSYTEGTGELF; v_call: TRBV6-5
cdr3_aa: ASSHRVETEAF; v_call: TRBV6-6